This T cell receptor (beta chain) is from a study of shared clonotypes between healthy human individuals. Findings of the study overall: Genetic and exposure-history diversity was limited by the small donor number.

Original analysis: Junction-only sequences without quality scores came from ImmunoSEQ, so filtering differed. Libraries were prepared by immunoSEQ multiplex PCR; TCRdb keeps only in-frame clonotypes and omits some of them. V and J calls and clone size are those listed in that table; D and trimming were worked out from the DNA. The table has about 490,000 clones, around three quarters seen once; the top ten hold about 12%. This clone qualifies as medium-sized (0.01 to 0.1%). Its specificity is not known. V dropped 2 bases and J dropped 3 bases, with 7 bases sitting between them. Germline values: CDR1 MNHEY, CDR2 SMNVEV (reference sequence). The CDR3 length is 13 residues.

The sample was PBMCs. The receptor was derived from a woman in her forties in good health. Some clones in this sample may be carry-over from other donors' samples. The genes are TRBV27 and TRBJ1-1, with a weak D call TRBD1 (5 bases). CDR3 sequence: CASSLSRDTEAFF. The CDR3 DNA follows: TGTGCCAGCAGTTTAAGCAGGGACACTGAAGCTTTCTTT.